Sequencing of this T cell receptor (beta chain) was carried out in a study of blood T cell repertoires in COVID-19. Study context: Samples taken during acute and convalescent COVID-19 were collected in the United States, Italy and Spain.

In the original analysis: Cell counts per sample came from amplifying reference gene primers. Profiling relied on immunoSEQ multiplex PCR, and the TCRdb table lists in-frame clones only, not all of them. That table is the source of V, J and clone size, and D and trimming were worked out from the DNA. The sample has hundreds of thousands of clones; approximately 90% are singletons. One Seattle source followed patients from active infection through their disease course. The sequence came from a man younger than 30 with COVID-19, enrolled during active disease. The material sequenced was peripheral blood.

In DNA, the CDR3 is TGTGCCAGCTCAGACAGGGGAGGCCCTGGAAACACCATATATTTT. Translation: CASSDRGGPGNTIYF. The chain recombines TRBV18 with TRBJ1-3; 8 bases align to TRBD1. Germline lookup yields CDR1 KGHSH and CDR2 LQKENI. J was trimmed by 2 bases and V by 5 bases; bases with no gene match: 5. This CDR3 contains 15 residues. The full variable domain, its missing parts supplied by reference TRBV18 and TRBJ1-3, is NAGVMQNPRHLVRRRGQEARLRCSPMKGHSHVYWYRQLPEEGLKFMVYLQKENIIDESGMPKERFSAEFPKEGPSILRIQQVVRGDSAAYFCASSDRGGPGNTIYFGEGSWLTVV.